This TCR beta chain is from a study of metastatic and nonmetastatic thyroid tumors (TCRdb year 2020). In the study overall: For patients with malignant and with benign thyroid disease, the researchers compared repertoires between peripheral blood samples and tumor or nodule tissue samples. Overall study results and their limits: In both blood and tumor samples, TCR beta diversity was reported to be significantly higher in malignant tumors than in benign nodules.

None of the patients had been given any treatment before thyroid surgery. The study retrospectively analysed patient clinical samples collected from about 2012 to 2018 using T-cell receptor beta sequencing. This clone was seen more than once but under ten times. Its specific antigen is unknown. No per-base quality is available; no much larger clone lies one base away. Library preparation employed PCR. Reads for this sample came from an Illumina HiSeq 4000. High-throughput sequencing was used to profile the CDR3 region of the TCR beta-chain in every patient. Per the source publication's procedure: Drawing on CDR3 differences between clinicopathological groups, the researchers built a classifier meant to tell apart patients with distant-metastatic papillary thyroid cancer. The Shannon index was used to measure repertoire diversity, and the Morisita-Horn index was used to measure how similar tumor and blood repertoires were. TCRdb reworked the public reads: Q25 trimming with fastp, MiXCR clone assembly, productive beta chains retained. In this record, the V and J calls reflect TCRdb's handling and not the investigators' own analysis. Within this sample are more than 20,000 clones, with approximately 24% of them counted one time only. The top ten hold approximately 6% of the sample.

Sequencing used tumor tissue. The TCR comes from a female donor with papillary thyroid cancer or a benign thyroid nodule (not recorded which). Some clones in this sample may be carry-over from other donors' samples.

The CDR3 protein sequence reads: CASSKPGGLADYEQYF. The sequenced DNA is TGTGCCAGCAGTAAACCCGGGGGTCTAGCGGACTACGAGCAGTACTTC. The chain is made from TRBV28 and TRBJ2-7; TRBD2 lines up with 7 middle nucleotides. CDR1 and CDR2 are read off the germline V gene as MDHEN and SYDVKM. The CDR3 runs 16 amino acids, cysteine and phenylalanine included. The DNA shown is the 48-base CDR3, in frame from base 1. V trim: 5 bases; J trim: 3 bases; unmatched bases: 13. The variable domain in full, with residues beyond the CDR3 obtained from the reference TRBV28 and TRBJ2-7 genes, is DVKVTQSSRYLVKRTGEKVFLECVQDMDHENMFWYRQDPGLGLRLIYFSYDVKMKEKGDIPEGYSVSREKKERFSLILESASTNQTSMYLCASSKPGGLADYEQYFGPGTRLTVT.